This record concerns one TCR beta chain sequence. Its cognate antigen is unknown. CDR1 SGDLS and CDR2 YYNGEE come from the germline V gene. V was shortened by 0 bases and J by 2 bases, with 11 bases between the two germline ends. The CDR3 length is 15 residues. These data are taken from a study of T-cell reconstitution after alpha-beta-depleted transplantation in children. Study results and caveats: T-cell numbers and diversity, one year after transplant, stemmed largely from T cells that were newly produced.

TCRbeta library preparation incorporated unique molecular identifiers. Each CDR3 protein gets one entry after TCRdb re-called the PCR reads with MiXCR. The table includes 200,000 or so distinct CDR3 sequences, approximately 6.9% detected once. Specimen: PBMCs, collected before TCRalphabeta/CD19-depleted stem cell transplant. The chain is built from TRBV9 and TRBJ1-2; D is ambiguous. The TCR originated in a boy aged 2 to 9 with acute lymphoblastic leukemia, due to receive a stem cell transplant. DNA for the CDR3: TGTGCCAGCAGCGTAGGGGTTCCATTCAACTATGGCTACACCTTC. Translated: CASSVGVPFNYGYTF.